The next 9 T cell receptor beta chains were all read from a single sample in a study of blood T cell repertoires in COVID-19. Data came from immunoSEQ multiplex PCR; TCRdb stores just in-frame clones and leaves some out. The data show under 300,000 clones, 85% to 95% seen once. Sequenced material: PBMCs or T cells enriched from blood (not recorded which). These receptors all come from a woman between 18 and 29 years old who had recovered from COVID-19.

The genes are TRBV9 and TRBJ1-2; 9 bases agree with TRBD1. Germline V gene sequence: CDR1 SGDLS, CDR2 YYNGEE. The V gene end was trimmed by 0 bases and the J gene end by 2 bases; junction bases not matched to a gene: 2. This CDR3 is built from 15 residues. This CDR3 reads CASSVGGTGNYGYTF. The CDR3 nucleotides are TGTGCCAGCAGCGTAGGAGGGACAGGGAACTATGGCTACACCTTC.

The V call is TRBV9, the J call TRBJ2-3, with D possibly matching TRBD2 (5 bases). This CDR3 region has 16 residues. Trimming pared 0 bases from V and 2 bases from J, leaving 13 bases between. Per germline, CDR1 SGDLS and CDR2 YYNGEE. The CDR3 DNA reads TGTGCCAGCAGCGTAGCCCCCGGACTTACCACAGATACGCAGTATTTT. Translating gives CASSVAPGLTTDTQYF.

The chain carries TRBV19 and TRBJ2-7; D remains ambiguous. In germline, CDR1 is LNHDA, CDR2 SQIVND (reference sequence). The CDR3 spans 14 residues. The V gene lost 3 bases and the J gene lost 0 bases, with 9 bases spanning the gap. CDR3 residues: CASSIGGFSYEQYF. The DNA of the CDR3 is TGTGCCAGTAGTATCGGCGGCTTCTCCTACGAGCAGTACTTC.

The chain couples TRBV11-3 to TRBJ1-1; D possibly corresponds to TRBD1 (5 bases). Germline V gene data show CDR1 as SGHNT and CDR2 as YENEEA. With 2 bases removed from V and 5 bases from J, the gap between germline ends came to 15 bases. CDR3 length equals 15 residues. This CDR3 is CASSLTSFRGTEAFF. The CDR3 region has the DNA TGTGCCAGCAGCTTAACCTCCTTCCGGGGGACTGAAGCTTTCTTT.

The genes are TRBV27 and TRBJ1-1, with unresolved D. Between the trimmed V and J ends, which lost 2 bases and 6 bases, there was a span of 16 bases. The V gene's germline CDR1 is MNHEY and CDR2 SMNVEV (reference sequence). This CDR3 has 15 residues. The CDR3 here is CASSLIKAGRAEAFF. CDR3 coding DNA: TGTGCCAGCAGTTTAATAAAAGCCGGGAGGGCTGAAGCTTTCTTT.

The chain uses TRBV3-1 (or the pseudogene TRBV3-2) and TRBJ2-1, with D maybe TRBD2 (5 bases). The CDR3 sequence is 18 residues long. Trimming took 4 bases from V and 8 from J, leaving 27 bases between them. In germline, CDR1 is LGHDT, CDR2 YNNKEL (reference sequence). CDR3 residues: CASSPRMLGSDWGYEQFF. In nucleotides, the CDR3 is TGTGCCAGCAGCCCCCGTATGCTTGGCTCGGACTGGGGATATGAGCAGTTCTTC.

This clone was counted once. The CDR3 sequence: CASSNRGLNTEAFF. The CDR3 DNA reads as TGTGCCAGCAGTAACAGGGGCCTGAACACTGAAGCTTTCTTT. The chain combines TRBV6-5 with TRBJ1-1, with 7 bases matching TRBD1. Per germline, CDR1 MNHEY and CDR2 SVGAGI. The CDR3 covers 14 residues. The V gene end was trimmed by 5 bases and the J gene end by 0 bases; junction bases not matched to a gene: 3.

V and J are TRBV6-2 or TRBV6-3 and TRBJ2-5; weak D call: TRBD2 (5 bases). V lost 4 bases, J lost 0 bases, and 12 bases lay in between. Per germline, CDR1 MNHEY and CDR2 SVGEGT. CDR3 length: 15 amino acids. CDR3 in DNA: TGTGCCAGCAGTTTTAGAGGGATGTACCAAGAGACCCAGTACTTC. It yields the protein CASSFRGMYQETQYF.

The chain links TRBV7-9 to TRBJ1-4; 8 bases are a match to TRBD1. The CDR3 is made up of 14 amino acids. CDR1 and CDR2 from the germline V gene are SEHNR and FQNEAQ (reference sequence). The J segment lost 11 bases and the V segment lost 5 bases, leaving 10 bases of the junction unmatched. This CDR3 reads CASSGGQGAGKLFF. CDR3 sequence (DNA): TGTGCCAGCAGCGGAGGACAGGGTGCAGGGAAACTGTTTTTT.